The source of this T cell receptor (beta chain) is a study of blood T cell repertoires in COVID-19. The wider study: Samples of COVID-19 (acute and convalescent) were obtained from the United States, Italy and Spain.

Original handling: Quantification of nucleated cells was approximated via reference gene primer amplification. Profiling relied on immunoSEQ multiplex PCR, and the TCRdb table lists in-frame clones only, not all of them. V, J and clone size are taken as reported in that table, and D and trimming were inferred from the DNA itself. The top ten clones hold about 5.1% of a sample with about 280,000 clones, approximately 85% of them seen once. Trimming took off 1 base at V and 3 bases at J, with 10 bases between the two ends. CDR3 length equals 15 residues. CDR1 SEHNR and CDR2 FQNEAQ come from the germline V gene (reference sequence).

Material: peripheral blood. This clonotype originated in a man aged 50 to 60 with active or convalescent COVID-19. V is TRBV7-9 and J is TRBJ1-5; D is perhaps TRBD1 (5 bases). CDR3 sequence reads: CASSLGRGDNQPQHF. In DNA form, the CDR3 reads TGTGCCAGCAGCTTAGGCCGGGGGGACAATCAGCCCCAGCATTTT.